Shown below are 18 T cell receptor beta chains from a single sample sequenced in a study of vaccination and CD4 T cells after COVID-19. These receptors are not linked to any known antigen. Treatment here: roughly nine-day PBMC culture with coronavirus spike peptide pools or control peptides (ViraFEST assay). Scientists ran DNA taken from cultured CD4+ T cells through the Oncomine TCR Beta short-read assay for sequencing. TCRdb reanalysed the PCR reads using MiXCR and keeps one entry per CDR3 protein. The repertoire holds 20,000 to 25,000 distinct CDR3 sequences, around two fifths seen once, with around 14% in the top ten. The sample taken for sequencing was CD4+ T cells from blood, cultured in vitro. The receptor set was obtained from a human donor who had recovered from COVID-19.

This clonotype was found a few times. The genes are TRBV6-1 and TRBJ1-4; D may be TRBD1 (6 bases). Trimming took off 6 bases at V and 3 bases at J, with 14 bases between the two ends. This CDR3 is built from 15 residues. Germline CDR1 is MNHNS and CDR2 is SASEGT. The CDR3 loop reads CASRGAGAANEKLFF. CDR3 in DNA: TGTGCCAGCAGAGGAGCAGGGGCAGCTAATGAAAAACTGTTTTTT.

In its sample, this clonotype was seen a few times. This chain joins TRBV5-4 and TRBJ2-3, with 7 bases lining up with TRBD2. Per the germline V gene, CDR1 is SGHNT and CDR2 is YYREEE (reference sequence). The CDR3 length is 13 residues. The ends lost 4 bases at V and 6 bases at J; junction bases unmatched: 5. The DNA of the CDR3 is TGTGCCAGCAGCCCGGCGGGAGCCGATACGCAGTATTTT. Its protein product is CASSPAGADTQYF.

This chain uses TRBV5-1 with TRBJ2-5; the D gene is possibly TRBD2 (6 bases). In germline, CDR1 is SGHRS, CDR2 YFSETQ. Between the trimmed V and J ends, which lost 0 bases and 1 base, there was a span of 10 bases. This CDR3 spans 15 amino acids. CDR3 sequence: CASSLVAASQETQYF. The CDR3 DNA sequence: TGCGCCAGCAGCTTGGTAGCGGCCTCCCAAGAGACCCAGTACTTC.

The chain links TRBV6-1 to TRBJ2-5; 9 nucleotides agree with TRBD2. V lost 4 bases to trimming and J lost 2 bases; unmatched junction nucleotides: 2. This CDR3 is 14 amino acids long. Germline CDR1 MNHNS, CDR2 SASEGT. The CDR3 here is CASSGLAVQETQYF. Written as DNA, the CDR3 is TGTGCCAGCAGTGGACTAGCGGTACAAGAGACCCAGTACTTC.

V usage is TRBV5-1 and J usage is TRBJ2-5; 7 positions agree with TRBD1. V shed 5 bases and J 4 bases; nucleotides not matched to a gene: 8. The germline V gene has CDR1 SGHRS and CDR2 YFSETQ. The CDR3 runs 14 residues. The CDR3 sequence: CASRDRDRGETQYF. CDR3 bases: TGCGCCAGCAGAGACCGGGACAGAGGAGAGACCCAGTACTTC.

The genes are TRBV6-5 and TRBJ1-1, with D perhaps TRBD1 (5 bases). V was cut by 6 bases and J by 2 bases, with 13 bases left in between. Germline CDR1 is MNHEY and CDR2 is SVGAGI. The CDR3 is 14 residues long. In DNA, the CDR3 is TGTGCCAGCAGCTACAGGTTCCCCAACACTGAAGCTTTCTTT. The encoded protein is CASSYRFPNTEAFF.

The genes are TRBV28 and TRBJ2-7; the D is unclear. The CDR3 loop spans 12 amino acids. Germline CDR1 reads MDHEN; CDR2 reads SYDVKM. V was cut by 3 bases and J by 2 bases, with 5 bases left in between. This CDR3 is CASSFTTYEQYF. CDR3 DNA: TGTGCCAGCAGTTTCACCACCTACGAGCAGTACTTC.

The rearrangement links TRBV6-2 or TRBV6-3 to TRBJ1-1, with 12 bases aligning to TRBD1. V trimming: 1 base; J trimming: 12 bases; junction bases outside the gene matches: 6. The CDR3 runs 14 residues. CDR1 MNHEY and CDR2 SVGEGT come from the germline V gene. In DNA form, the CDR3 reads TGTGCCAGCAGTTACTTCCAGGGACAGGGGGCGACTTTCTTT. This encodes CASSYFQGQGATFF.

This clonotype has more than one count but fewer than ten. V gene TRBV6-1 combines with J gene TRBJ1-2; D is possibly TRBD1 (6 bases). CDR3 size: 16 residues. Per germline, CDR1 MNHNS and CDR2 SASEGT. Trimming took 4 bases from V and 11 from J, leaving 26 bases between them. The CDR3 loop reads CASSGRTTGSTGGYTF. The CDR3 nucleotides read TGTGCCAGCAGTGGTCGGACCACAGGGTCTACTGGTGGATACACCTTC.

This rearrangement joins TRBV24-1 to TRBJ1-6; 12 bases match TRBD1. CDR1 is KGHDR, CDR2 SFDVKD, per germline. This CDR3 has 18 amino acids. Trimming took 0 bases from V and 7 from J; bases not matched to a gene: 6. CDR3 sequence reads: CATSDLGTGGPSNSPLHF. The CDR3 nucleotides read TGTGCCACCAGTGATTTGGGGACAGGGGGCCCTTCCAATTCACCCCTCCACTTT.

The chain uses TRBV9 and TRBJ1-6; D may be TRBD1 (5 bases). This CDR3 region has 14 residues. Germline CDR1 is SGDLS and CDR2 is YYNGEE. Trimming took off 0 bases at V and 9 bases at J, with 10 bases between the two ends. In DNA, the CDR3 is TGTGCCAGCAGCGTAGGGGGACGGGGTTCACCCCTCCACTTT. Protein product: CASSVGGRGSPLHF. Supplemented by reference TRBV9 and TRBJ1-6, the full variable domain reads DSGVTQTPKHLITATGQRVTLRCSPRSGDLSVYWYQQSLDQGLQFLIQYYNGEERAKGNILERFSAQQFPDLHSELNLSSLELGDSALYFCASSVGGRGSPLHFGNGTRLTVT.

V gene TRBV28 combines with J gene TRBJ2-5; the D gene is possibly TRBD2 (5 bases). From germline, CDR1 is MDHEN and CDR2 SYDVKM. With 6 bases removed from V and 3 bases from J, the gap between germline ends came to 20 bases. This CDR3 comprises 16 residues. The CDR3 loop is CASSYTAGGLKETQYF. The DNA for the CDR3 is TGTGCCAGCAGCTACACTGCGGGCGGGCTAAAAGAGACCCAGTACTTC.

The gene calls are TRBV7-2 and TRBJ1-1; no clear D. Germline V gene data show CDR1 as SGHTA and CDR2 as FQGNSA. CDR3 length equals 12 residues. The germline V and J ends were trimmed by 2 bases and 8 bases, with 9 bases remaining between them. In nucleotides, the CDR3 is TGTGCCAGCAGCTTAAGCGCGGGGGAAGCTTTCTTT. Its protein is CASSLSAGEAFF.

The chain joins TRBV20-1 to TRBJ2-3; 7 nucleotides match TRBD2. J gave up 2 bases and V 5 bases, and 13 bases lay outside the gene matches. Germline V CDR1 and CDR2: DFQATT, SNEGSKA (reference sequence). There are 16 residues in the CDR3. The CDR3 region is CSAPSAPGLSTDTQYF. CDR3 DNA sequence: TGCAGTGCTCCATCGGCACCGGGACTATCCACAGATACGCAGTATTTT.

The chain recombines TRBV7-9 with TRBJ2-3; 9 positions match TRBD1. Germline V lookup: CDR1 SEHNR, CDR2 FQNEAQ (reference sequence). J gave up 2 bases and V 3 bases, and 3 bases lay outside the gene matches. The CDR3 has 15 amino acids. CDR3 residues: CASSFTGGLTDTQYF. DNA for the CDR3: TGTGCCAGCAGCTTTACAGGGGGCCTCACAGATACGCAGTATTTT.

This rearrangement joins TRBV15 to TRBJ2-7, with D maybe TRBD2 (6 bases). This CDR3 has 15 residues. V was clipped by 0 bases and J by 3 bases, with 12 bases between them. The V gene's germline CDR1 is LNHNV and CDR2 YYDKDF (reference sequence). DNA of the CDR3: TGTGCCACCAGCAGAGATCGAGGAGGGTTCTACGAGCAGTACTTC. Its translation is CATSRDRGGFYEQYF.

The V call is TRBV10-1, the J call TRBJ2-6; D is perhaps TRBD1 (5 bases). V was pared by 5 bases and J by 1 base, with 21 bases between. This CDR3 is 19 amino acids long. CDR1 WNHNN and CDR2 SYGVQD come from the germline V gene (reference sequence). CDR3 coding DNA: TGCGCCAGCAGTCCCAAACAGGTTTCGAGGCTGTCTGGGGCCAACGTCCTGACTTTC. Protein product: CASSPKQVSRLSGANVLTF.

The rearrangement uses TRBV5-4 and TRBJ2-7; D is possibly TRBD2 (5 bases). The CDR3 is 14 residues long. Trimming removed 3 bases at V and 0 bases at J, with 10 bases between. CDR1 and CDR2 from the germline V gene are SGHNT and YYREEE (reference sequence). The CDR3 protein is CASSSGKSSYEQYF. Written as DNA, the CDR3 is TGTGCCAGCAGCTCGGGGAAAAGCTCCTACGAGCAGTACTTC.